The rows below give T cell receptor beta chains drawn from one sample of a study of blood T cell repertoires in COVID-19. Data came from immunoSEQ multiplex PCR; TCRdb stores just in-frame clones and leaves some out. The sample holds fewer than 200,000 clones, approximately 84% seen once. Sequenced material: PBMCs or T cells enriched from blood (not recorded which). The receptors here all came from a man between 50 and 59 years old who had recovered from COVID-19. Each CDR3 is given with its conserved first and last residue. D genes are given only for firm matches. Clone size, where shown, is once, few, many, or a class for clones that have expanded.

V gene	clone size	J gene	D gene	CDR3 DNA	CDR3 protein
TRBV6-4	NA	TRBJ1-5	NA	TGTGCCAGCAGTGAACGTGACAGGCGGAAGGATCAGCCCCAGCATTTT	CASSERDRRKDQPQHF
TRBV24-1	NA	TRBJ1-2	NA	TGTGCCACCAGTGTGGGGGCCGGTGGCTACACCTTC	CATSVGAGGYTF
TRBV24-1	NA	TRBJ2-3	TRBD2	TGTGCCACCGGACAAGCGGGGCTTGATACGCAGTATTTT	CATGQAGLDTQYF
TRBV28	NA	TRBJ1-1	TRBD1	TGTGCCAGCAGTCCGACAGGGATGACTGAAGCTTTCTTT	CASSPTGMTEAFF
TRBV4-3	NA	TRBJ2-1	TRBD2	TGCGCCAGCAGCCAAGGAGCGGGGTTAACCAATGAGCAGTTCTTC	CASSQGAGLTNEQFF
TRBV12-3/TRBV12-4	NA	TRBJ1-5	TRBD1	TGTGCCAGCAGTGACAGGGCGAGGGAGCCCCAGCATTTT	CASSDRAREPQHF
TRBV30	NA	TRBJ1-2	NA	TGTGCCTGGAGTGTCGGTATCTATGGCTACACCTTC	CAWSVGIYGYTF
TRBV4-1	NA	TRBJ1-4	TRBD1	TGCGCCAGCAGCCAAGAAGGGACAGGGGTAGAAAAACTGTTTTTT	CASSQEGTGVEKLFF
TRBV5-6	NA	TRBJ1-6	NA	TGTGCCAGCAGCTTGAGAGGGAACTATAATTCACCCCTCCACTTT	CASSLRGNYNSPLHF
TRBV9	NA	TRBJ2-5	TRBD1	TGTGCCAGCAGCGTATCATCGGGACAGGGTAGAGAGACCCAGTACTTC	CASSVSSGQGRETQYF
TRBV7-8	many	TRBJ2-2	NA	TGTGCCAGCAGCTTAGTTTTGTCGTCCGGTACCGGGGAGCTGTTTTTT	CASSLVLSSGTGELFF
TRBV3-1/TRBV3-2	NA	TRBJ2-1	TRBD2	TGTGCCAGCAGCCGGGGAGCGGGGGGCTACAATGAGCAGTTCTTC	CASSRGAGGYNEQFF
TRBV13	NA	TRBJ2-7	TRBD1	TGTGCCAGCAGCCGCCTCAGGACAGGGACCTACGAGCAGTACTTC	CASSRLRTGTYEQYF
TRBV5-1	NA	TRBJ1-1	NA	TGCGCCAGCAGCTTGTTCGTTGGCACGAACACTGAAGCTTTCTTT	CASSLFVGTNTEAFF
TRBV5-1	NA	TRBJ2-3	TRBD2	TGCGCCAGCTCCCTAGCGGGGGGAGATACGCAGTATTTT	CASSLAGGDTQYF
TRBV6-5	NA	TRBJ1-6	NA	TGTGCCAGCAGCCCCCAGGATGGCGCGCGTTCACCCCTCCACTTT	CASSPQDGARSPLHF
TRBV7-2	NA	TRBJ2-5	NA	TGTGCCAGCAGCTTAGGACTAGGGGAGACCCAGTACTTC	CASSLGLGETQYF
TRBV2	NA	TRBJ2-7	TRBD2	TGTGCCAGCAGACCCGGGACTAGCGGCTACGAGCAGTACTTC	CASRPGTSGYEQYF
TRBV9	NA	TRBJ2-3	NA	TGTGCCAGCAGCGTAGACTACGTGAGCACAGATACGCAGTATTTT	CASSVDYVSTDTQYF
TRBV6-5	NA	TRBJ2-7	NA	TGTGCCAGCAGTAAAACAGTAACCTACGAGCAGTACTTC	CASSKTVTYEQYF
TRBV7-3	NA	TRBJ2-6	TRBD1	TGTGCCAGCAGCTTAACTGGGACAGGGTACCTCTCTGGGGCCAACGTCCTGACTTTC	CASSLTGTGYLSGANVLTF
TRBV30	NA	TRBJ1-1	TRBD1	TGTGCCTGCAAGGGACAGTTAATGAACACTGAAGCTTTCTTT	CACKGQLMNTEAFF
TRBV5-1	NA	TRBJ2-5	TRBD2	TGCGCCAGCAGGATGGGAGGGCAAGAGACCCAGTACTTC	CASRMGGQETQYF
TRBV5-1	NA	TRBJ1-6	NA	TGCGCCAGCAGCTTGAGTGGCCAGGGTTCACCCCTCCACTTT	CASSLSGQGSPLHF
TRBV29-1	NA	TRBJ1-3	NA	TGCAGCGGCGCCCCGGTATCTGGAAACACCATATATTTT	CSGAPVSGNTIYF
TRBV4-1	once	TRBJ2-7	NA	TGCGCCAGCAGCCCCACCCATGACAGCTACGAGCAGTACTTC	CASSPTHDSYEQYF
TRBV21-1	NA	TRBJ2-4	NA	TGTGCCAGCAGCAAAGTTGAGGAAATCCACACCAAAAACATTCAGTACTTC	CASSKVEEIHTKNIQYF
TRBV7-2	NA	TRBJ2-2	TRBD1	TGTGCCAGCACCCGGACAGGGGACACCGGGGAGCTGTTTTTT	CASTRTGDTGELFF
TRBV7-2	NA	TRBJ2-3	TRBD2	TGTGCCAGCGAAGAGATGTGGGGGGGGTCTAGCACAGATACGCAGTATTTT	CASEEMWGGSSTDTQYF
TRBV10-2	once	TRBJ1-2	NA	TGCGCCAGCAGTGAGTCGGCAAGGAGACAGCGCCTCTATGGCTACACCTTC	CASSESARRQRLYGYTF
TRBV19	NA	TRBJ1-6	TRBD1	TGTGCCAGTAGTATAGGGGCACCGGGACAGGGGTGGAATTCACCCCTCCACTTT	CASSIGAPGQGWNSPLHF
TRBV6-5	NA	TRBJ2-4	NA	TGTGCCAGCAGCGGAGGGGGCGGCAAAAACATTCAGTACTTC	CASSGGGGKNIQYF
TRBV27	NA	TRBJ1-3	NA	TGTGCCAGCAGGGCATTAGGACAGCGTAGAAACACCATATATTTT	CASRALGQRRNTIYF
TRBV7-9	NA	TRBJ2-3	TRBD2	TGTGCCAGTCATACCCCCCGGGGGGGCGCAGATACGCAGTATTTT	CASHTPRGGADTQYF
TRBV7-9	few	TRBJ2-2	TRBD1	TGTGCCAGCAGCCGACAGGGTACAGGCACCGGGGAGCTGTTTTTT	CASSRQGTGTGELFF
TRBV28	NA	TRBJ1-4	NA	TGTGCCAGCAGTTTAGGGGGCGGGGAAAAACTGTTTTTT	CASSLGGGEKLFF
TRBV2	NA	TRBJ1-4	NA	TGTGCCAGCAGTGAATCCGTCAGGGCGAACGAAAAACTGTTTTTT	CASSESVRANEKLFF
TRBV29-1	NA	TRBJ1-2	TRBD1	TGCAGCGTTGTGGACAGGATGGGAGGCTACACCTTC	CSVVDRMGGYTF
TRBV5-1	NA	TRBJ2-3	TRBD2	TGCGCCAGCAGCTGGGGCGGACGGGGGGGAACAGATACGCAGTATTTT	CASSWGGRGGTDTQYF
TRBV5-1	NA	TRBJ1-4	TRBD1	TGCGCCAGCAGCCCGGGACAGGGAGAAAAACTGTTTTTT	CASSPGQGEKLFF
TRBV5-6	once	TRBJ1-2	NA	TGTGCCAGCAGTCTCGACACCGGCCTTGGCTACACCTTC	CASSLDTGLGYTF
TRBV27	NA	TRBJ2-7	NA	TGTGCCAGCAGTCCCGGACAGCCCTCCTACGAGCAGTACTTC	CASSPGQPSYEQYF
TRBV9	NA	TRBJ1-1	TRBD1	TGTGCCAGCAGCGACGGACAGGGTGCGGTCACTGAAGCTTTCTTT	CASSDGQGAVTEAFF
TRBV7-3	few	TRBJ2-3	TRBD2	TGTGCCAGCAGCCTGGGACTAGCGGCGATCACAGATACGCAGTATTTT	CASSLGLAAITDTQYF
TRBV7-2	once	TRBJ2-2	NA	TGTGCCAGCAGCCGCGGGCCCCCTAGAGCCGGGGAGCTGTTTTTT	CASSRGPPRAGELFF
TRBV5-1	NA	TRBJ2-3	NA	TGCGCCAGCAGCTTGAAGCTAGCGTCTTACACAGATACGCAGTATTTT	CASSLKLASYTDTQYF
TRBV7-9	few	TRBJ2-6	NA	TGTGCCAGCAGCACTTACAGACAGTTCTCTGGGGCCAACGTCCTGACTTTC	CASSTYRQFSGANVLTF
TRBV7-9	once	TRBJ2-7	NA	TGTGCCAGCAGTCCGGCCGCTAGCTACGAGCAGTACTTC	CASSPAASYEQYF
TRBV4-1	NA	TRBJ2-7	TRBD1	TGCGCCAGCAGCCAGAGACAGGGGGACTCCTACGAGCAGTACTTC	CASSQRQGDSYEQYF
TRBV7-2	NA	TRBJ2-7	NA	TGTGCCAGCAGCTTCTCAGGGCACGAGCAGTACTTC	CASSFSGHEQYF
TRBV12-3/TRBV12-4	NA	TRBJ1-2	NA	TGTGCCAGCACTCTCGGACAGAACTATGGCTACACCTTC	CASTLGQNYGYTF
TRBV18	NA	TRBJ2-7	NA	TGTGCCAGCTCACCACCAGGTTACAGTGAGCAGTACTTC	CASSPPGYSEQYF
TRBV10-3	few	TRBJ2-5	TRBD1	TGTGCCATCAGTGAGAAGGGACAGGAAGAGACCCAGTACTTC	CAISEKGQEETQYF
TRBV10-2	NA	TRBJ2-5	TRBD2	TGCGCCAGCAGTGAGTCAAGGGGACTAGCGGGGATTGGAGAGACCCAGTACTTC	CASSESRGLAGIGETQYF
TRBV18	NA	TRBJ1-3	NA	TGTGCCAGCTCACCAGGACCCGGGACATCTGGAAACACCATATATTTT	CASSPGPGTSGNTIYF